This TCR beta chain was identified in a study of identical twins. In TCRdb, the 5' RACE reads were re-called with MiXCR into one record per CDR3 protein. The sample has around 480,000 distinct CDR3 sequences, 14% seen once. This clonotype has just a few counts. CDR1 is SQVTM and CDR2 is ANQGSEA in the germline V gene. The V segment lost 6 bases and the J segment 2 bases; nucleotides outside the gene matches: 0. There are 12 residues in the CDR3. Another study also made use of these data, one on yellow fever vaccine responses in identical twins.

The V and J genes are TRBV29-1 and TRBJ2-5, with 10 bases identical to TRBD2. The TCR sequence derives from a woman aged 18 to 35 in good health. Sequenced material: CD4+ T cells sorted from blood. For the CDR3, the DNA is TGCAGCGTACTAGCGGGGCAAGAGACCCAGTACTTC. It is translated as CSVLAGQETQYF.